The entry that follows covers one T cell receptor (beta chain) sequence. This sample is part of a study of blood T cell repertoires in COVID-19. Only in-frame clones appear in the TCRdb table, and some are missing; sequencing was by immunoSEQ multiplex PCR. Of approximately 450,000 clones in the sample, 75% to 90% were seen once. The sequenced sample was PBMCs or T cells enriched from blood (not recorded which). The sequence derives from a man younger than 45 who had recovered from COVID-19.

The CDR3 region has the DNA TGTGCCAGCAGCTTAGCGATGGGCCCGTCCTACGAGCAGTACTTC. Translating it yields CASSLAMGPSYEQYF. The chain uses TRBV7-9 and TRBJ2-7, with D hard to call. Deletions cut 0 bases from V and 1 base from J, with 10 bases between. From germline, CDR1 is SEHNR and CDR2 FQNEAQ (reference sequence). The CDR3 runs 15 residues.